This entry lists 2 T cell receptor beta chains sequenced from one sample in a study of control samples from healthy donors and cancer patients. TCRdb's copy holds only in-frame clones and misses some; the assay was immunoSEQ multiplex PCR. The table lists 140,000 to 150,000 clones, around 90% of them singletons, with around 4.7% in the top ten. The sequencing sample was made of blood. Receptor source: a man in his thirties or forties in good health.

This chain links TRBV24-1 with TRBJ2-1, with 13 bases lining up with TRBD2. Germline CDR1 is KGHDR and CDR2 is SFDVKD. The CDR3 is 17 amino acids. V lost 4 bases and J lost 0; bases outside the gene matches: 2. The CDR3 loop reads CATSDRTSGSSYNEQFF. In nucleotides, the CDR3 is TGTGCCACCAGTGACCGGACTAGCGGGAGCTCCTACAATGAGCAGTTCTTC.

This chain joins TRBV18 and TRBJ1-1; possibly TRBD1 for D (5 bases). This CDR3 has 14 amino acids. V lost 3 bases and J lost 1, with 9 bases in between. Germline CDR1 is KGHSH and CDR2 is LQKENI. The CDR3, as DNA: TGTGCCAGCTCACCGCCGGACACGAACACTGAAGCTTTCTTT. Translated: CASSPPDTNTEAFF.